This TCR beta chain was captured in a study of CD8+CD57+ T cells in acquired aplastic anemia. This clonotype has only a few counts. CD8+CD57+ cell expansion had been shown by flow cytometry in patients chosen for sequencing. CDR3 and TCR beta VDJ profiling relied on genomic DNA as the template. TCRdb re-called the reads through MiXCR, storing one row per CDR3 protein. The sample records 200,000 to 300,000 distinct CDR3 sequences, around 82% being singletons. Trimming removed 8 bases from V and 2 bases from J, with 9 bases in between. CDR1 LNHNV and CDR2 YYDKDF come from the germline V gene (reference sequence). This CDR3 comprises 12 residues.

The chain has TRBV15 and TRBJ1-1; D unresolved. The sequencing sample was made of sorted CD4+, CD8+, or CD8+CD57+ T cells (not recorded which) from PBMCs. This TCR was sampled from a human donor with aplastic anemia. The CDR3 DNA is TGTGCCACCCGACACCTCAACACTGAAGCTTTCTTT. Translating gives CATRHLNTEAFF.